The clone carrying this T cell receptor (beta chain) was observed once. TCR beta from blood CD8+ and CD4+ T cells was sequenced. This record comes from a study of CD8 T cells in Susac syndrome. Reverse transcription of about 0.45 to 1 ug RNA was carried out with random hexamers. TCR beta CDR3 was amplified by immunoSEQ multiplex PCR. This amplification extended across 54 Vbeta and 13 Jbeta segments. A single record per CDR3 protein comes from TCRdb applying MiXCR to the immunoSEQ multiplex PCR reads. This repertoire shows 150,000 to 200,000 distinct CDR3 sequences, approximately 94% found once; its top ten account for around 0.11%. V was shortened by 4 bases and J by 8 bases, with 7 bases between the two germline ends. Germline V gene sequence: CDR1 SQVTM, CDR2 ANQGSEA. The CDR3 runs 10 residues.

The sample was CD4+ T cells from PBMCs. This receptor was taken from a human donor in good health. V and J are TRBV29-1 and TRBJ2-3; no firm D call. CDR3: CSVGEATQYF. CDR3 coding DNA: TGCAGCGTTGGCGAGGCTACGCAGTATTTT.